This paragraph reports one T cell receptor beta chain. These data belong to a study of T cell changes during pregnancy in multiple sclerosis. The germline V gene encodes CDR1 KGHSH and CDR2 LQKENI. This CDR3 contains 15 residues. V trimming: 4 bases; J trimming: 4 bases; junction bases outside the gene matches: 9. Sequencing used immunoSEQ multiplex PCR; TCRdb keeps in-frame clones, though not all of them. The table shows under 50,000 clones, with 85% to 95% occurring only once. The starting material was CD4+ T cells from peripheral blood mononuclear cells, obtained after pregnancy. This clonotype was obtained from a female donor with multiple sclerosis, enrolled in a pregnancy study. V and J are TRBV18 and TRBJ1-2; 7 bases match TRBD1. The CDR3 is CASSRQGGVSYGYTF. In DNA form, the CDR3 reads TGTGCCAGCTCACGCCAGGGGGGCGTCAGCTATGGCTACACCTTC.